The 23 T cell receptor beta chains listed next were all sequenced from one sample in a study of T cell repertoires in cytomegalovirus infection. TCRdb reprocessed the reads via MiXCR and lists one record per CDR3 protein. The sample consists of approximately 71,000 distinct CDR3 sequences, 4% of them appearing once. The source material was PBMCs. The source is a human donor in good health (CMV status not recorded). Some clones in this sample may be carry-over from other donors' samples.

This clonotype occurred many times. The rearrangement uses TRBV7-2 and TRBJ2-3, with TRBD2 identical over 9 bases. J was trimmed by 3 bases and V by 5 bases; bases with no gene match: 9. Germline V gene lookup returns CDR1 SGHTA and CDR2 FQGNSA. The CDR3 contains 16 residues. DNA of the CDR3: TGTGCCAGCAGCAGACTAGCGGCCCAGACTACAGATACGCAGTATTTT. As protein: CASSRLAAQTTDTQYF.

This clonotype was recorded at least ten times. V and J are TRBV7-2 and TRBJ2-1, with D possibly being TRBD1 (6 bases). V was pared by 5 bases and J by 10 bases, with 12 bases between. This CDR3 has 12 amino acids. Germline lookup yields CDR1 SGHTA and CDR2 FQGNSA. CDR3 amino acids: CASSPWGREQFF. In DNA, the CDR3 is TGTGCCAGCAGCCCATGGGGGCGGGAGCAGTTCTTC. The full variable domain, in which reference TRBV7-2 and TRBJ2-1 provide the parts outside the CDR3, is GAGVSQSPSNKVTEKGKDVELRCDPISGHTALYWYRQSLGQGLEFLIYFQGNSAPDKSGLPSDRFSAERTGGSVSTLTIQRTQQEDSAVYLCASSPWGREQFFGPGTRLTVL.

This clonotype was detected ten times or more. The chain has TRBV19 and TRBJ1-5; maybe TRBD1 (6 bases). This CDR3 has 14 amino acids. Per the germline V gene, CDR1 is LNHDA and CDR2 is SQIVND (reference sequence). The germline V and J ends were trimmed by 1 base and 2 bases, with 6 bases remaining between them. Here the CDR3 reads CASSIGQGNQPQHF. CDR3 in DNA: TGTGCCAGTAGTATAGGACAGGGCAATCAGCCCCAGCATTTT.

This clonotype occurred many times. This chain connects TRBV4-3 to TRBJ2-7, with D possibly being TRBD1 (6 bases). CDR3 length: 14 residues. The V gene lost 3 bases and the J gene lost 5 bases, with 14 bases spanning the gap. Germline V CDR1 and CDR2: LGHNA, YSLEER. In nucleotides, the CDR3 is TGCGCCAGCAGCCATCTGGGGGCGAGTGACGAGCAGTACTTC. This sequence encodes CASSHLGASDEQYF.

This clonotype was counted at least ten times. The chain recombines TRBV28 with TRBJ1-1; tentative D call: TRBD1 (5 bases). Between the trimmed V and J ends, which lost 6 bases and 3 bases, there was a span of 8 bases. The germline V gene has CDR1 MDHEN and CDR2 SYDVKM. This CDR3 spans 12 amino acids. CDR3 residues: CASSRGDTEAFF. CDR3 bases: TGTGCCAGCAGCCGGGGGGACACTGAAGCTTTCTTT.

This clonotype was picked up many times. V gene TRBV7-2 combines with J gene TRBJ2-3; D not resolved. The V gene's germline CDR1 is SGHTA and CDR2 FQGNSA. The V gene lost 7 bases and the J gene lost 0 bases, with 8 bases spanning the gap. The CDR3 has 13 amino acids. The CDR3 DNA is TGTGCCAGCAACCTTCGCAGCACAGATACGCAGTATTTT. This gives the protein CASNLRSTDTQYF.

Ten or more counts support this clonotype. The chain uses TRBV7-2 and TRBJ1-1; maybe TRBD1 (5 bases). The CDR3 is 14 residues long. V was shortened by 3 bases and J by 3 bases, with 11 bases between the two germline ends. Per the germline V gene, CDR1 is SGHTA and CDR2 is FQGNSA. This chain's CDR3 is CASSLGQGHTEAFF. The CDR3 coding sequence is TGTGCCAGCAGCTTGGGGCAGGGTCACACTGAAGCTTTCTTT. Supplemented by reference TRBV7-2 and TRBJ1-1, the full variable domain reads GAGVSQSPSNKVTEKGKDVELRCDPISGHTALYWYRQSLGQGLEFLIYFQGNSAPDKSGLPSDRFSAERTGGSVSTLTIQRTQQEDSAVYLCASSLGQGHTEAFFGQGTRLTVV.

This clonotype was recorded at least ten times. This chain uses TRBV7-8 with TRBJ2-7, with D hard to call. This CDR3 spans 13 amino acids. The V end lost 1 base, the J end lost 4 bases, and 8 bases lay between the germline ends. From germline, CDR1 is SGHVS and CDR2 FQNEAQ. CDR3 loop: CASSLGLGYEQYF. The CDR3, as DNA: TGTGCCAGCAGCTTAGGTCTCGGATACGAGCAGTACTTC.

In the case of this clonotype: This sequence may be a read error, since a much larger clone differs from it by one base. It is likely a read error, because the conserved phenylalanine at the end of the CDR3 is missing. V usage is TRBV7-2 and J usage is TRBJ2-3; 9 bases line up with TRBD2. Trimming removed 5 bases from V and 3 bases from J; junction bases left unmatched: 9. Germline CDR1 and CDR2: SGHTA and FQGNSA. The CDR3 runs 16 residues. CDR3 DNA: TGTGCCAGCAGCAGACTAGCGGCCCAGACTACAGATACGCAGTATCTT. Its protein is CASSRLAAQTTDTQYL.

This clonotype appeared many times. The gene calls are TRBV7-2 and TRBJ2-1; TRBD2 aligns across 7 bases. The ends lost 5 bases at V and 6 bases at J; junction bases unmatched: 7. Germline CDR1 and CDR2: SGHTA and FQGNSA. CDR3 length equals 14 residues. For the CDR3, the DNA is TGTGCCAGCAGCAGCGGGACCCGGGTCAATGAGCAGTTCTTC. Protein product: CASSSGTRVNEQFF.

This clonotype came up many times. The chain has TRBV7-9 and TRBJ2-6; possible D gene TRBD2, 5 bases. Germline-derived CDR1 and CDR2 are SEHNR and FQNEAQ (reference sequence). The CDR3 sequence is 18 residues long. V was pared by 5 bases and J by 0 bases, with 17 bases between. This chain's CDR3 is CASSAPTGVNSGANVLTF. DNA of the CDR3: TGTGCCAGCAGCGCCCCAACCGGGGTAAACTCTGGGGCCAACGTCCTGACTTTC.

This clonotype has ten or more counts. The chain recombines TRBV7-2 with TRBJ1-5; D ambiguous. V gave up 5 bases and J gave up 4 bases, with 12 bases separating them. The length of the CDR3 is 14 residues. Per germline, CDR1 SGHTA and CDR2 FQGNSA. The CDR3 bases are TGTGCCAGCAGCCCCGGGCTGTATAATCAGCCCCAGCATTTT. This translates into CASSPGLYNQPQHF.

There are many counts of this clonotype. CDR3 in DNA: TGTGCCAGCAGCTTAGAGATTACGGTGAACACTGAAGCTTTCTTT. This gives the protein CASSLEITVNTEAFF. V gene TRBV7-2 combines with J gene TRBJ1-1, with D uncertain. Between the trimmed V and J ends, which lost 1 base and 0 bases, there was a span of 9 bases. CDR3 length: 15 amino acids. Germline values: CDR1 SGHTA, CDR2 FQGNSA.

This clonotype appeared many times. The gene calls are TRBV7-2 and TRBJ1-2; D unclear. V lost 6 bases and J lost 4, with 12 bases in between. CDR1 and CDR2 (germline): SGHTA, FQGNSA. The CDR3 is 13 amino acids. The CDR3 spells CASSPTGGYGYTF. The CDR3 nucleotides read TGTGCCAGCAGTCCTACTGGCGGCTATGGCTACACCTTC.

This clonotype was seen a few times. This rearrangement joins TRBV7-2 to TRBJ2-3, with D unclear. This CDR3 comprises 15 residues. Germline loops: CDR1 SGHTA, CDR2 FQGNSA. Trimming took 0 bases from V and 0 from J, leaving 7 bases between them. Here the CDR3 DNA reads TGTGCCAGCAGCTTAGCGGGTATTAGCACAGATACGCAGTATTTT. Its protein product is CASSLAGISTDTQYF.

Many counts were recorded for this clonotype. This chain links TRBV12-3 or TRBV12-4 with TRBJ2-2; D gene uncertain. Trimming removed 8 bases from V and 2 bases from J, with 15 bases in between. This CDR3 has 15 amino acids. Written as DNA, the CDR3 is TGTGCCAGCGTGGGTTTGGCAGTCAACACCGGGGAGCTGTTTTTT. Its translation: CASVGLAVNTGELFF.

This clonotype occurred many times. The chain joins TRBV5-1 to TRBJ1-1; D ambiguous. This CDR3 is 12 amino acids long. V lost 0 bases to trimming and J lost 10 bases, with 10 bases between them. Germline assignment: CDR1 SGHRS and CDR2 YFSETQ. The CDR3 region has the DNA TGCGCCAGCAGCTTGGACGGCGGGCGAGCTTTCTTT. This translates into CASSLDGGRAFF.

This clonotype showed up just a few times. The chain combines TRBV6-2 or TRBV6-3 with TRBJ1-2; tentatively, D is TRBD1 (6 bases). This CDR3 region has 13 residues. Deletions cut 4 bases from V and 6 bases from J, with 12 bases between. CDR1 and CDR2 (germline): MNHEY, SVGEGT. CDR3: CASSFGGRDGYTF. The CDR3 DNA reads as TGTGCCAGCAGTTTCGGGGGCCGAGATGGCTACACCTTC.

Ten or more counts support this clonotype. The chain links TRBV7-9 to TRBJ1-6, with D perhaps TRBD1 (6 bases). CDR3 length equals 14 residues. Trimming left V 8 bases short and J 7 bases short, with 15 bases between. The germline V gene encodes CDR1 SEHNR and CDR2 FQNEAQ (reference sequence). This CDR3 is CASGTDSSNSPLHF. DNA for the CDR3: TGTGCCAGCGGAACGGACAGTAGCAATTCACCCCTCCACTTT.

This clonotype has ten or more counts. V is TRBV7-4 and J is TRBJ2-1; D remains unclear. Germline CDR1 SGHVT, CDR2 SQSDAQ. V gave up 5 bases and J gave up 10 bases, with 12 bases separating them. The CDR3 has 12 residues. The DNA for the CDR3 is TGTGCCAGCAGCCCTTCCCGTAAGGAGCAGTTCTTC. Translating it yields CASSPSRKEQFF.

This clonotype was counted ten times or more. The chain employs TRBV7-9 and TRBJ2-3; no firm D call. The CDR3 is 16 amino acids. In germline, CDR1 is SEHNR, CDR2 FQNEAQ (reference sequence). V was trimmed by 6 bases and J by 0 bases, leaving 16 bases between them. For the CDR3, the DNA is TGTGCCAGCAGAGCAGCAGGCGTCGGTAGCACAGATACGCAGTATTTT. It codes for CASRAAGVGSTDTQYF.

Ten or more counts support this clonotype. The chain recombines TRBV7-2 with TRBJ2-3; 8 nucleotides match TRBD1. The length of the CDR3 is 15 residues. J was trimmed by 5 bases and V by 8 bases; bases with no gene match: 12. The germline gives CDR1 SGHTA, CDR2 FQGNSA. CDR3 in DNA: TGTGCCAGCTTGGACAGGGACACCCTGCAAGATACGCAGTATTTT. Protein sequence: CASLDRDTLQDTQYF.

Many counts were recorded for this clonotype. The J gene is TRBJ2-6, the V gene TRBV6-2 or TRBV6-3; maybe TRBD1 (6 bases). The ends were cut back, 6 bases at V and 3 bases at J, with 12 bases in the middle. This CDR3 spans 15 amino acids. Germline CDR1 and CDR2: MNHEY and SVGEGT. As DNA, the CDR3 is TGTGCCAGCAGGGAAACAGGGAGTGGGGCCAACGTCCTGACTTTC. Amino acids: CASRETGSGANVLTF.